This T cell receptor beta chain emerged from a study of blood T cell repertoires in COVID-19. Only in-frame clones appear in the TCRdb table, and some are missing; sequencing was by immunoSEQ multiplex PCR. The sample carries 200,000 to 250,000 clones, approximately 80% recorded once. Germline V gene sequence: CDR1 SGHNT, CDR2 YYREEE (reference sequence). Germline trimming cut 2 bases from V and 1 base from J; bases unmatched to any gene: 5. The CDR3 has 17 residues. This clonotype was obtained from a woman aged 60 to 75 who had recovered from COVID-19. This chain links TRBV5-4 with TRBJ2-2; 10 bases are a match to TRBD2. The sequenced sample was peripheral blood. The chain's CDR3 is CASSFSGGPRNTGELFF. The CDR3, as DNA: TGTGCCAGCAGCTTTAGCGGGGGGCCACGGAACACCGGGGAGCTGTTTTTT.